These 9 T cell receptor beta chains originate from one sample sequenced in a study of shared T cell receptors in the human thymus. Some clones are missing from TCRdb's copy, which holds only in-frame ones; the method was immunoSEQ multiplex PCR. The repertoire consists of 600,000 or so clones, with roughly 86% occurring once and the leading ten covering about 0.0094%. These same data were also listed under a study on human thymus T cells.

The sample taken for sequencing was thymocytes. Receptor source: a boy under two years old with a congenital heart defect.

The chain combines TRBV27 with TRBJ1-2; maybe TRBD1 (6 bases). V was pared by 5 bases and J by 3 bases, with 10 bases between. Germline CDR1 reads MNHEY; CDR2 reads SMNVEV (reference sequence). This CDR3 has 13 amino acids. The CDR3 reads CASSERQDYGYTF. The CDR3 bases are TGTGCCAGCAGTGAGCGACAGGACTATGGCTACACCTTC.

V and J are TRBV18 and TRBJ1-1; 9 nucleotides line up with TRBD1. Per germline, CDR1 KGHSH and CDR2 LQKENI. With 4 bases clipped from V and 5 bases from J, the junction kept 14 bases outside the gene matches. The CDR3 has 17 amino acids. CDR3 coding DNA: TGTGCCAGCTCACGGAGGATTACAGGGGGCGGCGGGACTGAAGCTTTCTTT. This translates into CASSRRITGGGGTEAFF. The whole variable domain, filled in from reference TRBV18 and TRBJ1-1, reads NAGVMQNPRHLVRRRGQEARLRCSPMKGHSHVYWYRQLPEEGLKFMVYLQKENIIDESGMPKERFSAEFPKEGPSILRIQQVVRGDSAAYFCASSRRITGGGGTEAFFGQGTRLTVV.

The sample holds a few counts of this clone. The chain joins TRBV28 to TRBJ2-7, with 9 bases identical to TRBD2. After removal of 6 bases from V and 3 bases from J, the junction contained 9 bases not matched to a gene. CDR1 is MDHEN and CDR2 is SYDVKM in the germline V gene. The CDR3 extends over 15 amino acids. As DNA, the CDR3 is TGTGCCAGCAGGCAAGCGGGGGGCAGAGTCTACGAGCAGTACTTC. Translation gives CASRQAGGRVYEQYF.

V gene TRBV7-9 combines with J gene TRBJ1-2; D remains ambiguous. Germline CDR1 and CDR2: SEHNR and FQNEAQ (reference sequence). This CDR3 has 15 residues. Trimming pared 3 bases from V and 4 bases from J, leaving 15 bases between. The CDR3 DNA follows: TGTGCCAGCAGCTTCATTAGTCTACCGGTCTATGGCTACACCTTC. Translated, it gives CASSFISLPVYGYTF.

The chain combines TRBV5-1 with TRBJ1-1; D gene unclear. The length of the CDR3 is 14 residues. Deletions cut 0 bases from V and 1 base from J, with 7 bases between. The germline CDR1 and CDR2 sequences are SGHRS and YFSETQ. The DNA of the CDR3 is TGCGCCAGCAGCTTGGCACACACGAACACTGAAGCTTTCTTT. Translation: CASSLAHTNTEAFF.

This chain joins TRBV28 and TRBJ1-2, with 7 bases that match TRBD1. The CDR3 contains 13 residues. Per the germline V gene, CDR1 is MDHEN and CDR2 is SYDVKM. V lost 5 bases and J lost 5; bases outside the gene matches: 5. The CDR3 is CASSPDRVYGYTF. The CDR3 region has the DNA TGTGCCAGCAGTCCCGACAGGGTATATGGCTACACCTTC.

The chain has TRBV19 and TRBJ2-7; perhaps TRBD2 as D (6 bases). Germline CDR1 LNHDA, CDR2 SQIVND (reference sequence). Trimming cost V 4 bases and J 3 bases, with 19 bases left between them. The CDR3 is made up of 16 amino acids. The CDR3 is CASSTRRFGGLYEQYF. CDR3 bases: TGTGCCAGTAGTACCCGCAGGTTCGGGGGTCTCTACGAGCAGTACTTC.

This chain uses TRBV6-6 with TRBJ2-7; D perhaps matches TRBD2 (5 bases). The length of the CDR3 is 15 residues. V gave up 0 bases and J gave up 2 bases, with 11 bases separating them. Germline values: CDR1 MNHNY, CDR2 SVGAGI (reference sequence). This CDR3 is CASSYSTGITYEQYF. The CDR3 DNA is TGTGCCAGCAGTTACTCGACGGGGATCACCTACGAGCAGTACTTC.

The chain combines TRBV5-1 with TRBJ1-1; TRBD1 aligns across 7 bases. Per the germline V gene, CDR1 is SGHRS and CDR2 is YFSETQ. With V trimmed by 0 bases and J by 5 bases, 7 bases remained unmatched. The CDR3 has 15 amino acids. Here the CDR3 DNA reads TGCGCCAGCAGCTTGGCTCACAGGGGTGGAACTGAAGCTTTCTTT. Its translation is CASSLAHRGGTEAFF. Filled out from reference TRBV5-1 and TRBJ1-1, the complete variable domain reads KAGVTQTPRYLIKTRGQQVTLSCSPISGHRSVSWYQQTPGQGLQFLFEYFSETQRNKGNFPGRFSGRQFSNSRSEMNVSTLELGDSALYLCASSLAHRGGTEAFFGQGTRLTVV.